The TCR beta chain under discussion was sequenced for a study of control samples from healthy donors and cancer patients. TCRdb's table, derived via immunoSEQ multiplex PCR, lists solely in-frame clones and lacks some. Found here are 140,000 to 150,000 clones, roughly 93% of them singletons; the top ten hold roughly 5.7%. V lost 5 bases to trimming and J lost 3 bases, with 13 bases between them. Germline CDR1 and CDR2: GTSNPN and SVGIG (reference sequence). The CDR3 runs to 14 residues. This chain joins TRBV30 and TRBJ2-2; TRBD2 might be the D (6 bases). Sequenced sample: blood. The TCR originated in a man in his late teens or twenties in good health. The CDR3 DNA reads TGTGCCTGGCGTCGCGGGGATGACACCGGGGAGCTGTTTTTT. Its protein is CAWRRGDDTGELFF.